The clone carrying this T cell receptor (beta chain) was seen a few times. These data come from a study of T-cell memory formation after mild COVID-19. Unmatched junction bases numbered 9, after V lost 7 bases and J lost 10 bases. In germline, CDR1 is DFQATT, CDR2 SNEGSKA (reference sequence). There are 13 residues in the CDR3. MiXCR, applied by TCRdb to the 5' RACE reads, yields one record per CDR3 protein. This table has 350,000 or so distinct CDR3 sequences, roughly 21% appearing once. The clonotype was recovered from an adult woman who had mild COVID-19 (a few samples of this study predate the infection). Cell type and time point are not known. The source material was PBMCs or a T cell subset sorted from them (not recorded which). V gene TRBV20-1 combines with J gene TRBJ1-6; TRBD1 matches 8 bases. The chain's CDR3 is CSVPDRESSPLHF. CDR3 bases: TGCAGTGTCCCGGACAGGGAAAGCTCACCCCTCCACTTT.